This T cell receptor beta chain is drawn from a study of regulatory T cells in long-lasting Graves disease. Arm-PCR of CDR3 regions and iRepertoire HTBI primers were the basis on which TCR beta libraries were built. TCRdb processed the multiplex PCR reads anew with MiXCR; each CDR3 protein has one entry. The table records fewer than 500,000 distinct CDR3 sequences, about a sixth of them present only once. As for time point: newly diagnosed GD, antithyroid drugs for less than 3 months. The TCR library used RNA extracted from PBMCs. The patient group derived from an endocrinology department in Xi'an, China. Germline CDR1 and CDR2: MNHEY and SVGEGT. Trimming took off 6 bases at V and 9 bases at J, with 15 bases between the two ends. The CDR3 length is 13 residues. These data are also associated with another study on T cells in Graves' hyperthyroidism and ophthalmopathy.

The TCR comes from a man aged 35-49 years with Graves disease. The V gene is TRBV6-2 or TRBV6-3, the J gene TRBJ2-1; possible D gene TRBD2, 5 bases. Sequences were derived from peripheral blood mononuclear cells (PBMCs), sampled at new diagnosis, from a patient treated with antithyroid drugs. The CDR3 sequence is CASSRITSGEQFF. The CDR3 bases are TGTGCCAGCAGCAGAATTACTAGTGGTGAGCAGTTCTTC.